These T cell receptor beta chains were read from a single sample in a study of blood T cell repertoires in COVID-19. Profiling relied on immunoSEQ multiplex PCR, and the TCRdb table lists in-frame clones only, not all of them. The top ten clones hold 13% of a sample with 200,000 to 250,000 clones, around 84% of them seen once. Sequenced input: peripheral blood. Every receptor here comes from a human donor in a cohort sampled during active COVID-19. CDR3s include the opening cysteine and the closing phenylalanine or tryptophan. D genes are given only for firm matches. The size field is filled for only some rows; it gives once, few, many or a size class.

v_gene	d_gene	j_gene	abundance	CDR3nt	CDR3aa
TRBV6-5	-	TRBJ1-1	-	TGTGCCAGCATCCAAGACAGGTTTGGAGACACTGAAGCTTTCTTT	CASIQDRFGDTEAFF
TRBV15	TRBD1	TRBJ1-1	-	TGTGCCACCAGCAGAGCTGGGACAGGGCACACTGAAGCTTTCTTT	CATSRAGTGHTEAFF
TRBV5-4	TRBD1	TRBJ2-7	-	TGTGCCAGCAGCTTGGGGGGACAGGGCGACGAGCAGTACTTC	CASSLGGQGDEQYF
TRBV2	TRBD2	TRBJ2-2	once	TGTGCCAGCAGTGAAAGCGGGAGCAACACCGGGGAGCTGTTTTTT	CASSESGSNTGELFF
TRBV15	-	TRBJ2-7	-	TGTGCCACCAGCAGAGATAGGACACCCTCCTACGAGCAGTACTTC	CATSRDRTPSYEQYF
TRBV5-1	TRBD2	TRBJ2-1	-	TGCGCCAGCAGCTTGGAAGCGGGAGTTTCCTACAATGAGCAGTTCTTC	CASSLEAGVSYNEQFF
TRBV2	TRBD2	TRBJ2-1	-	TGTGCCAGCGACAATAGCGGGAGGGTCAATGAGCAGTTCTTC	CASDNSGRVNEQFF
TRBV11-3	TRBD2	TRBJ2-3	-	TGTGCCAGCAGCCCGCGGACTAGCGGGAGGGACACAGATACGCAGTATTTT	CASSPRTSGRDTDTQYF
TRBV10-1	TRBD1	TRBJ1-4	-	TGCGCCAGCAGGGCCGGACAGGGTGAGGAAAAACTGTTTTTT	CASRAGQGEEKLFF
TRBV19	TRBD2	TRBJ2-1	-	TGTGCCAGTAGATCTACTAGCGGGTCCTACAATGAGCAGTTCTTC	CASRSTSGSYNEQFF
TRBV10-3	TRBD1	TRBJ1-5	-	TGTGCCATCAGTGACCAGGGGGGAAATCAGCCCCAGCATTTT	CAISDQGGNQPQHF
TRBV11-2	TRBD2	TRBJ2-1	few	TGTGCCAGCAGCCACACTAGCGTAAGGACATTATACAATGAGCAGTTCTTC	CASSHTSVRTLYNEQFF
TRBV2	TRBD1	TRBJ1-5	-	TGTGCCAGCAGTGGACAGGGGGTTAATCAGCCCCAGCATTTT	CASSGQGVNQPQHF
TRBV5-6	-	TRBJ2-5	-	TGTGCCAGCAGCTTGGCGGGGGGGACAGTGGCAGAGACCCAGTACTTC	CASSLAGGTVAETQYF
TRBV12-3/TRBV12-4	-	TRBJ2-3	-	TGTGCCAGCAGGATAACTAGCACAGATACGCAGTATTTT	CASRITSTDTQYF
TRBV15	-	TRBJ2-5	-	TGTGCCACCAGCGTACGGGACTTACAAGAGACCCAGTACTTC	CATSVRDLQETQYF
TRBV9	-	TRBJ2-1	-	TGTGCCAGCAGCGAAGTAGGCACGCCACAGGGCCAATCGGGTCATAGTGAGCAGTTCTTC	CASSEVGTPQGQSGHSEQFF
TRBV15	TRBD2	TRBJ2-1	-	TGTGCCACCAGCAGAGAGACTAGCGGGGGGTACAATGAGCAGTTCTTC	CATSRETSGGYNEQFF
TRBV18	-	TRBJ1-4	-	TGTGCCAGCTCAATATACAGGGATCCGGGGGAAAAACTGTTTTTT	CASSIYRDPGEKLFF
TRBV5-6	TRBD1	TRBJ2-7	-	TGTGCCAGCAGCTGGGGACAGGTAGCTGTGCAGTACTTC	CASSWGQVAVQYF
TRBV29-1	-	TRBJ2-7	-	TGCAGCGTACGGGGGAGGCTTTCCTACGAGCAGTACTTC	CSVRGRLSYEQYF
TRBV28	TRBD2	TRBJ2-1	-	TGTGCCAGCAGTTTATTGGCTAGCGGGAGCGAGTTCTTC	CASSLLASGSEFF
TRBV5-1	TRBD1	TRBJ2-3	-	TGCGCCAGCAGCTCTGACAGGGTCCCAGATACGCAGTATTTT	CASSSDRVPDTQYF
TRBV6-2/TRBV6-3	-	TRBJ1-2	-	TGTGCCAGCAGTTACGCGGGAGCTAACTATGGCTACACCTTC	CASSYAGANYGYTF
TRBV29-1	-	TRBJ1-3	few	TGCAGCGTTGTCACTTCTGGAAACACCATATATTTT	CSVVTSGNTIYF
TRBV2	TRBD1	TRBJ2-7	-	TGTGCCAGCAGTGAATGGGGGACAGGTACCTACGAGCAGTACTTC	CASSEWGTGTYEQYF
TRBV5-8	-	TRBJ2-5	-	TGTGCCAGCAGCTGGAGTAGACAGTCCCAAGAGACCCAGTACTTC	CASSWSRQSQETQYF
TRBV27	TRBD1	TRBJ2-7	few	TGTGCCAGCAGTTCGGGACAGACCTACGAGCAGTACTTC	CASSSGQTYEQYF
TRBV20-1	-	TRBJ2-2	few	TGCAGTGCTCCAAACACCGGGGAGCTGTTTTTT	CSAPNTGELFF
TRBV13	TRBD1	TRBJ1-1	-	TGTGCCAGCAGCACAAGACAGGGGAAGAACACTGAAGCTTTCTTT	CASSTRQGKNTEAFF
TRBV27	-	TRBJ2-7	-	TGTGCCAGCAGTTTAGCGGGCTTATCCTACGAGCAGTACTTC	CASSLAGLSYEQYF
TRBV5-4	TRBD1	TRBJ1-2	-	TGTGCCAGCAGCCCTCGTCCCGGGACAGGGACGGTCTCTGGCTACACCTTC	CASSPRPGTGTVSGYTF
TRBV5-1	TRBD1	TRBJ2-7	-	TGCGCCAGCAGCTGGACAGGGGTCCCCCCCTACGAGCAGTACTTC	CASSWTGVPPYEQYF
TRBV6-5	-	TRBJ1-6	-	TGTGCCAGCAGTTACTCCGGGGTTTTGAATTCACCCCTCCACTTT	CASSYSGVLNSPLHF
TRBV7-8	TRBD2	TRBJ2-1	-	TGTGCCAGCAGCCCGGGACTAGCGGGAGAGCAGTTCTTC	CASSPGLAGEQFF
TRBV3-1/TRBV3-2	TRBD2	TRBJ2-7	once	TGTGCCAGCAGCCCCGGCGCGGGAGGTGGTTACGAGCAGTACTTC	CASSPGAGGGYEQYF
TRBV10-2	TRBD2	TRBJ2-7	-	TGCGCCAGCAGTGACGGACTAGGGTACGAGCAGTACTTC	CASSDGLGYEQYF
TRBV10-2	TRBD1	TRBJ2-7	-	TGCGCCAGCAGGTCCGGGACAGGGGACCACGAGCAGTACTTC	CASRSGTGDHEQYF
TRBV3-1/TRBV3-2	TRBD2	TRBJ2-7	many	TGTGCCAGCAGCCAAACTAGCGGGAGGAACGAGCAGTACTTC	CASSQTSGRNEQYF
TRBV28	-	TRBJ2-5	-	TGTGCCAGCAGTTCCCCTTTTAGCCCTGACCCAAAGGAGACCCAGTACTTC	CASSSPFSPDPKETQYF
TRBV7-2	-	TRBJ2-1	-	TGTGCCAGCAGTCCTCGAGGGGGGGTCTACAATGAGCAGTTCTTC	CASSPRGGVYNEQFF
TRBV5-4	TRBD2	TRBJ2-7	-	TGTGCCAGCAGTCCCAACCCTCGGGCGGGAGGCCCTAACTGGTACTTC	CASSPNPRAGGPNWYF
TRBV18	TRBD1	TRBJ2-5	-	TGTGCCAGCTCACCAGGGACAGGGGAAGAGACCCAGTACTTC	CASSPGTGEETQYF
TRBV6-5	TRBD1	TRBJ2-4	-	TGTGCCAGCACCACGATCCGGGACAGGGGAAACATTCAGTACTTC	CASTTIRDRGNIQYF
TRBV4-2	-	TRBJ2-7	-	TGTGCCAGCAGCCAAGCCCCAGGATACGAGCAGTACTTC	CASSQAPGYEQYF
TRBV7-2	TRBD1	TRBJ1-2	-	TGTGCCAGCAGCCTACAGACAGGGGACTATGGCTACACCTTC	CASSLQTGDYGYTF
TRBV5-4	-	TRBJ2-3	-	TGTGCCAGCAGCTTCCGGGAGACTAGCACAGATACGCAGTATTTT	CASSFRETSTDTQYF
TRBV5-1	-	TRBJ2-1	-	TGCGCCAGCAGCTTGGAACTCAACGGGTTACTTCTACGCAATGAGCAGTTCTTC	CASSLELNGLLLRNEQFF
TRBV19	-	TRBJ1-2	-	TGTGCCAGTAACGACAGAAAAGCTAACTATGGCTACACCTTC	CASNDRKANYGYTF
TRBV2	TRBD2	TRBJ2-2	-	TGTGCCAGCAGATGGACTAGCGGGAACACCGGGGAGCTGTTTTTT	CASRWTSGNTGELFF
TRBV5-1	-	TRBJ1-6	once	TGCGCCAGCAGCTTGGAGGAGGGAAGCTCCTATAATTCACCCCTCCACTTT	CASSLEEGSSYNSPLHF
TRBV18	-	TRBJ2-7	-	TGTGCCAGCTCACTCTGGGCAGGGAGGCTCGACGAGCAGTACTTC	CASSLWAGRLDEQYF
TRBV7-9	TRBD1	TRBJ1-4	-	TGTGCCAGAAGCTCGGGACAGCGAAATGAAAAACTGTTTTTT	CARSSGQRNEKLFF
TRBV28	-	TRBJ1-2	-	TGTGCCAGCAGTTTTCTAGGGAGCTATGGCTACACCTTC	CASSFLGSYGYTF